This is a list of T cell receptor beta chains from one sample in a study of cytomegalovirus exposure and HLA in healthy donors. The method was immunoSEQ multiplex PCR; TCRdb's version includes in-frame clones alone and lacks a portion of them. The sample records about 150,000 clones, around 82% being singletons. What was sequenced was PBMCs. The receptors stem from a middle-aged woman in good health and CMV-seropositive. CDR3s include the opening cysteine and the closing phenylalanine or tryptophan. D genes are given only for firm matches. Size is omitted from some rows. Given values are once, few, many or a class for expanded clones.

TGTGCCAGCAGCCCGGACACCACGACAGATACGCAGTATTTT CASSPDTTTDTQYF TRBJ2-3 . 14 . TRBV7-9
TGTGCCAGCAGTGAAACAGGGAACTTTGACTACGAGCAGTACTTC CASSETGNFDYEQYF TRBJ2-7 . 15 . TRBV6-1
TGTGCCAGCAGTGACCGGACAGGGGTATACACTGAAGCTTTCTTT CASSDRTGVYTEAFF TRBJ1-1 . 15 TRBD1 TRBV25-1
TGCGCCAGCAGCCAATCCGACAGGAGGAGTACGCAGTATTTT CASSQSDRRSTQYF TRBJ2-3 once 14 . TRBV4-1
TGTGCCAGCAGCCTCAGGGTGGACTCCTACGAGCAGTACTTC CASSLRVDSYEQYF TRBJ2-7 . 14 . TRBV7-9
TGTGCCAGCAGTTACTCGATGTGGGAGGGCAACCAGTACTTC CASSYSMWEGNQYF TRBJ2-4 . 14 TRBD2 TRBV6-5
TGTGCCAGCAGCCTCGGACTAGCGAGTTACAATGAGCAGTTCTTC CASSLGLASYNEQFF TRBJ2-1 . 15 TRBD2 TRBV11-3
TGTGCCAGCAGTTTACCCCGCGGGGGTAGCACAGATACGCAGTATTTT CASSLPRGGSTDTQYF TRBJ2-3 . 16 TRBD2 TRBV28
TGTGCCAGCAGGTCGGGACTAGCGGGAATCTACAATGAGCAGTTCTTC CASRSGLAGIYNEQFF TRBJ2-1 . 16 TRBD2 TRBV5-6
TGTGCCAGCAGTTCCCCCAGGGGGTGGGGGGCAGATACGCAGTATTTT CASSSPRGWGADTQYF TRBJ2-3 . 16 . TRBV27
TGTGCCAGCAGCCCCTCCGGGACTTCCACTTACAATGAGCAGTTCTTC CASSPSGTSTYNEQFF TRBJ2-1 . 16 . TRBV11-1
TGTGCCAGCGGCCCGGGACAGCTATTCACGAATACGCAGTATTTT CASGPGQLFTNTQYF TRBJ2-3 once 15 TRBD1 TRBV5-8
TGTGCCAGCAGGGATCAGGGGCTCCTACGGCCCCAGCATTTT CASRDQGLLRPQHF TRBJ1-5 . 14 . TRBV28
TGTGCCAGCAGTTTATCTGCGGGGGGGCGGAAACTGTTTTTT CASSLSAGGRKLFF TRBJ1-4 . 14 . TRBV28
TGTGCCAGCAGTGAATCCCCGGGAGGGCACTACAATGAGCAGTTCTTC CASSESPGGHYNEQFF TRBJ2-1 . 16 TRBD2 TRBV2
TGTGCCAGCAGTGCCCGTCTAGCGGGAGAACGCGGTGAGCAGTTCTTC CASSARLAGERGEQFF TRBJ2-1 once 16 TRBD2 TRBV25-1
TGTGCCAGCAGAACTAGCGGGAGGGCCCACGAGCAGTACTTC CASRTSGRAHEQYF TRBJ2-7 . 14 TRBD2 TRBV28
TGTGCCAGCAGCCAAGGACAGGGGGCATCAGGCACTGAAGCTTTCTTT CASSQGQGASGTEAFF TRBJ1-1 . 16 TRBD1 TRBV14
TGTGCCAGCAGTTGGGGGGTAGGGCAGCCCCAGCATTTT CASSWGVGQPQHF TRBJ1-5 . 13 . TRBV6-5
TGTGCCAGTAGTATCGCGGCGCGGTATAAGGACGAGCAGTACTTC CASSIAARYKDEQYF TRBJ2-7 . 15 . TRBV19
TGTGCCAGTAGTATAGAACACGGTTCCGGGGGCACTGAAGCTTTCTTT CASSIEHGSGGTEAFF TRBJ1-1 . 16 . TRBV19
TGTGCCAGCAGCTCCCCCGGGACAGGGAACACTGAAGCTTTCTTT CASSSPGTGNTEAFF TRBJ1-1 once 15 TRBD1 TRBV11-2
TGTGCCAGCAGCTTAGTACTAGCGGGAGGGCCGGGCACAGATACGCAGTATTTT CASSLVLAGGPGTDTQYF TRBJ2-3 . 18 TRBD2 TRBV11-3
TGTGCCAGCAGCTCCGGACAGAACTATGGCTACACCTTC CASSSGQNYGYTF TRBJ1-2 . 13 . TRBV5-4
TGTGCCATCAGGGGGACTAGCGGCACTTACAATGAGCAGTTCTTC CAIRGTSGTYNEQFF TRBJ2-1 . 15 TRBD2 TRBV10-3
TGTGCCAGCAGCGCCCGGACAGCGGGAAACACCATATATTTT CASSARTAGNTIYF TRBJ1-3 . 14 . TRBV9
TGTGCCAGCAAAACTTACAATGAGCAGTTCTTC CASKTYNEQFF TRBJ2-1 . 11 . TRBV28
TGTGCCAGCAAGTTTCGTGGGCAGGGGGACTATGGCTACACCTTC CASKFRGQGDYGYTF TRBJ1-2 few 15 TRBD1 TRBV19
TGTGCCAGCAGTTACACAATCCTGACAGGGGGGACTGAAGCTTTCTTT CASSYTILTGGTEAFF TRBJ1-1 . 16 TRBD1 TRBV6-5
TGTGCCAGCAGCCAAGTTGGGGCTAGCGGGAGCCGCCTCTACGAGCAGTACTTC CASSQVGASGSRLYEQYF TRBJ2-7 once 18 TRBD2 TRBV14
TGTGCCAGCAGCCCCTCGGACAGTCCTGGAAACACCATATATTTT CASSPSDSPGNTIYF TRBJ1-3 . 15 . TRBV7-3
TGTGCCAGCCGACAGGGTGGGTATGGCTACACCTTC CASRQGGYGYTF TRBJ1-2 . 12 TRBD1 TRBV2